The 10 T cell receptor beta chains in this list originate from one sample, sequenced in a study of somatic mutations in cytotoxic T cells in rheumatoid arthritis. Assay used: immunoSEQ multiplex PCR; TCRdb lists only in-frame clones, some missing. Among some 18,000 clones listed, approximately 78% were seen once. Specimen: CD8+ T cells sorted from blood. The origin of the receptors is an adult with rheumatoid arthritis.

The J gene is TRBJ2-7, the V gene TRBV7-8; 8 nucleotides align to TRBD2. Germline V gene data show CDR1 as SGHVS and CDR2 as FQNEAQ. With V trimmed by 1 base and J by 4 bases, 3 bases remained unmatched. The CDR3 covers 14 residues. CDR3 in amino acids: CASSLEAGGYEQYF. CDR3 DNA: TGTGCCAGCAGCTTAGAGGCGGGGGGTTACGAGCAGTACTTC. The variable domain in full, completed from reference TRBV7-8 and TRBJ2-7, reads GAGVSQSPRYKVAKRGQDVALRCDPISGHVSLFWYQQALGQGPEFLTYFQNEAQLDKSGLPSDRFFAERPEGSVSTLKIQRTQQEDSAVYLCASSLEAGGYEQYFGPGTRLTVT.

J is TRBJ2-1 and V is TRBV27; TRBD2 is a possible D gene (5 bases). The CDR3 has 17 amino acids. V lost 5 bases to trimming and J lost 7 bases, with 24 bases between them. CDR1 is MNHEY and CDR2 is SMNVEV in the germline V gene (reference sequence). This CDR3 reads CASSPLFGEIGGNEQFF. The CDR3, as DNA: TGTGCCAGCAGTCCACTCTTCGGGGAAATAGGCGGTAATGAGCAGTTCTTC.

This clone was seen only a few times. V usage is TRBV7-3 and J usage is TRBJ2-1, with 7 bases matching TRBD1. CDR1 and CDR2 (germline): SGHTA, FQGTGA. V trimming: 2 bases; J trimming: 6 bases; junction bases outside the gene matches: 7. The CDR3 covers 15 residues. The CDR3 is CASSLLSGTANEQFF. CDR3 coding DNA: TGTGCCAGCAGCTTACTGTCGGGGACAGCCAATGAGCAGTTCTTC. Full variable domain (missing parts from reference TRBV7-3 and TRBJ2-1): GAGVSQTPSNKVTEKGKYVELRCDPISGHTALYWYRQSLGQGPEFLIYFQGTGAADDSGLPNDRFFAVRPEGSVSTLKIQRTERGDSAVYLCASSLLSGTANEQFFGPGTRLTVL.

Only one count was recorded for this clone. The J gene is TRBJ2-3, the V gene TRBV5-1; D not certain. Germline loops: CDR1 SGHRS, CDR2 YFSETQ. The CDR3 extends over 14 amino acids. V dropped 9 bases and J dropped 0 bases, with 14 bases sitting between them. Written as DNA, the CDR3 is TGCGCCACCCTCCCCACATCTAGCACAGATACGCAGTATTTT. This gives the protein CATLPTSSTDTQYF.

The V call is TRBV4-1, the J call TRBJ2-2, with 16 bases that match TRBD2. This CDR3 has 20 residues. Looked up from germline, CDR1 is MGHRA and CDR2 is YSYEKL. The junction had 10 bases not matched to a gene; V was cut back by 3 bases and J by 3 bases. CDR3 loop: CASSHPPGTSGRAYTGELFF. For the CDR3, the DNA is TGCGCCAGCAGCCACCCTCCCGGGACTAGCGGGAGGGCGTACACCGGGGAGCTGTTTTTT.

The chain recombines TRBV27 with TRBJ2-2; 9 bases map to TRBD1. The CDR3 contains 14 residues. V shed 1 base, J shed 8 bases, and the junction held 2 bases outside the gene matches. In germline, CDR1 is MNHEY, CDR2 SMNVEV (reference sequence). Here the CDR3 DNA reads TGTGCCAGCAGTTTATACAGGGGGCTGGGGGAGCTGTTTTTT. Translating gives CASSLYRGLGELFF.

The CDR3 region has the DNA TGCAGCGTCGGGGCGGGAGCACCCAACAATGAGCAGTTCTTC. This encodes CSVGAGAPNNEQFF. J is TRBJ2-1 and V is TRBV29-1; 7 bases fit TRBD2. In germline, CDR1 is SQVTM, CDR2 ANQGSEA. This CDR3 is 14 amino acids long. The ends lost 6 bases at V and 5 bases at J; junction bases unmatched: 10.

This clone appeared once. The rearrangement uses TRBV13 and TRBJ2-7; TRBD2 matches 8 bases. The germline V gene encodes CDR1 PRHDT and CDR2 FYEKMQ (reference sequence). The CDR3 is 15 residues long. V was clipped by 5 bases and J by 5 bases; unmatched bases: 11. CDR3 region: CASSPPGLASHEQYF. In DNA form, the CDR3 reads TGTGCCAGCAGCCCCCCTGGACTAGCTTCCCACGAGCAGTACTTC. Full variable domain (missing parts from reference TRBV13 and TRBJ2-7): AAGVIQSPRHLIKEKRETATLKCYPIPRHDTVYWYQQGPGQDPQFLISFYEKMQSDKGSIPDRFSAQQFSDYHSELNMSSLELGDSALYFCASSPPGLASHEQYFGPGTRLTVT.

V is TRBV7-8 and J is TRBJ2-1; D not resolved. Germline V gene data show CDR1 as SGHVS and CDR2 as FQNEAQ. V was pared by 7 bases and J by 8 bases, with 27 bases between. The CDR3 extends over 17 amino acids. CDR3 DNA sequence: TGTGCCAGCAACCAAATAATGGGGATGCTTAGATCCTATGAGCAGTTCTTC. This encodes CASNQIMGMLRSYEQFF.

The genes are TRBV6-5 and TRBJ2-1; TRBD2 agrees at 11 bases. The CDR3 covers 15 residues. V lost 7 bases, J lost 7 bases, and 9 bases stayed unmatched. Germline lookup yields CDR1 MNHEY and CDR2 SVGAGI. The CDR3 sequence: CASKISGGARNEQFF. The DNA for the CDR3 is TGTGCCAGCAAAATTAGCGGGGGGGCGAGGAATGAGCAGTTCTTC.